This TCR beta chain was observed in a study of blood T cell repertoires in COVID-19 (dated by TCRdb to 2018 to 2020). Describing the broader study: The collaborator samples originated in the United States, Italy and Spain and spanned the acute and convalescent phases of COVID-19. The material from the prospective study consisted of cDNA or gDNA derived from T cells, B-cell-depleted T cells, or PBMCs. Samples were obtained from the ongoing ImmuneRACE study (first 160 participants) and from about 1,300 subjects provided by 6 global collaborators. The repertoires were made available in a free public database intended to serve as a resource for research on the immune response to SARS-CoV-2. The sample metadata nearly always contained a de-identified subject ID, COVID-19 status, age in years and sex. Where HLA class I and class II types were available, the types were taken from metadata supplied by the sample provider, not from assay-based typing. Deeply sampled blood TCRbeta repertoires from subjects exposed to, actively infected with, or recovered from COVID-19 were included in the dataset.

Broader findings and caveats from the paper: Clinical and demographic metadata were provided uncurated, with the amount varying by source and participant.

Details on this clone: The antigen this receptor binds is unknown. Base quality data are lacking; no much larger clone is found one base away.

TCRbeta CDR3 regions were amplified from genomic DNA by means of the immunoSEQ Assay, a bias-controlled multiplex PCR. Per the source publication's procedure: The number of nucleated cells in each sample was estimated by amplification of reference gene primers within the assay. To quantify the absolute abundance of each unique TCRbeta CDR3 rearrangement, sequence reads were collapsed and filtered. For each sample, productive Simpson clonality was calculated by taking the square root of Simpson's diversity index across productive rearrangements. The clones in this table, taken by TCRdb from immuneACCESS, are in-frame only. Not every clone is retained; where verified, under half of the shortfall comes from an unresolved V gene, and the cause of the rest is unknown. That table is the source of V, J and clone size, and D and trimming were worked out from the DNA. In this sample the table shows about 180,000 clones, around 87% of which occur a single time. The ten largest clones represent about 2.7% of the sample.

The CDR1 and CDR2 encoded by the germline V gene are SGDLS and YYNGEE. Between the V and J ends, shortened by 3 bases and 2 bases respectively, the junction contains 9 bases. The CDR3 has 14 amino acids, counting the end cysteine and phenylalanine. The kept DNA is CDR3 alone, 42 bases in frame from the first base. The collaborating institutions used their own protocols to collect whole blood in K2EDTA tubes. For TCRbeta analysis, collaborators shipped samples as frozen whole blood, isolated PBMCs, or DNA extracted from either of those sample types. The chain couples TRBV9 to TRBJ1-3, with the D gene too uncertain to name. Sequenced sample: peripheral blood. The source of this sequence is a man aged 40-50 years with active or convalescent COVID-19. Here is the DNA: TGTGCCAGCAGCGCCTCCCTTACTGGAAACACCATATATTTT. Protein translation: CASSASLTGNTIYF.